The 25 T cell receptor beta chains below were found in one sample sequenced in a study of blood T cells in healthy people across ages. Next came a second PCR, run for about 7 to 12 cycles, which used a sample-barcoded 5' primer along with a J-beta primer mix. TCRdb passed the 5' RACE reads through MiXCR, listing each CDR3 protein once. The sample comprises roughly 700,000 distinct CDR3 sequences, approximately 25% of which are singletons, and roughly a tenth rests with the top ten. These data were also filed under a second study, of T cells of mothers and their children.

Sequencing was carried out using blood. Source of these receptors: a boy aged 5 to 17 in good health.

The chain links TRBV12-3 or TRBV12-4 to TRBJ2-7; TRBD1 agrees at 9 bases. The CDR3 length is 15 residues. V lost 5 bases, J lost 2 bases, and 7 bases stayed unmatched. The DNA of the CDR3 is TGTGCCAGCAGTACCCGGACAGGGGTTACCTACGAGCAGTACTTC. This codes for CASSTRTGVTYEQYF.

The rearrangement joins TRBV29-1 to TRBJ2-6; 8 bases agree with TRBD1. The CDR3 runs to 14 residues. V lost 3 bases to trimming and J lost 2 bases; unmatched junction nucleotides: 0. CDR1 is SQVTM and CDR2 is ANQGSEA in the germline V gene. The CDR3 is CSVEDRAGANVLTF. CDR3 in DNA: TGCAGCGTTGAGGACAGGGCTGGGGCCAACGTCCTGACTTTC.

V usage is TRBV20-1 and J usage is TRBJ2-5; 7 bases are a match to TRBD2. Germline V gene lookup returns CDR1 DFQATT and CDR2 SNEGSKA (reference sequence). With V trimmed by 4 bases and J by 0 bases, 8 bases remained unmatched. The CDR3 contains 15 residues. The CDR3 DNA follows: TGCAGTGCTACCGGGGCTAGCGGTTACCAAGAGACCCAGTACTTC. Residues: CSATGASGYQETQYF.

CDR3 loop: CSARVVFGPGFSEQYF. The CDR3, as DNA: TGCAGTGCTAGAGTGGTTTTCGGGCCGGGTTTCAGCGAGCAGTACTTC. The J gene is TRBJ2-7, the V gene TRBV20-1; D not certain. The CDR3 is made up of 16 amino acids. Germline V gene sequence: CDR1 DFQATT, CDR2 SNEGSKA (reference sequence). The ends were cut back, 1 base at V and 6 bases at J, with 22 bases in the middle.

This clonotype turned up a few times. The chain has TRBV29-1 and TRBJ2-3; D is perhaps TRBD1 (6 bases). The CDR3 runs to 16 residues. The V end lost 1 base, the J end lost 0 bases, and 14 bases lay between the germline ends. Germline-derived CDR1 and CDR2 are SQVTM and ANQGSEA. DNA of the CDR3: TGCAGCGTTGAAGGAGAATGGACAGCCAGCACAGATACGCAGTATTTT. The encoded protein is CSVEGEWTASTDTQYF.

This clonotype appeared a single time. Likely a read error: the CDR3 ends without its conserved phenylalanine or tryptophan. The gene calls are TRBV7-2 and TRBJ2-1; no reliable D call. Germline CDR1 and CDR2: SGHTA and FQGNSA. V was trimmed by 1 base and J by 7 bases, leaving 5 bases between them. The CDR3 spans 12 residues. Here the CDR3 reads CASSLVVNEQFL. Here the CDR3 DNA reads TGTGCCAGCAGCTTAGTAGTGAATGAGCAGTTCCTC.

The genes are TRBV6-2 or TRBV6-3 and TRBJ2-3, with 7 bases that match TRBD1. The V and J ends lost 10 bases and 1 base, in that order; junction bases with no gene match: 5. This CDR3 region has 13 residues. Germline-derived CDR1 and CDR2 are MNHEY and SVGEGT. The chain's CDR3 is CATRQGGTDTQYF. CDR3 sequence (DNA): TGTGCCACCAGACAGGGCGGCACAGATACGCAGTATTTT.

A word on this clonotype: An end of the junction differs from the germline gene, which may be a read error. The chain recombines TRBV29-1 with TRBJ2-5, with D possibly TRBD2 on 6 matching bases. Germline CDR1 and CDR2: SQVTM and ANQGSEA. The CDR3 length is 13 residues. CDR3 DNA sequence: TGCAGCGTTGAAAGCCGGGAGCAAGGGACCCAGTACTTC. It codes for CSVESREQGTQYF.

This clonotype was found a few times. V is TRBV12-3 or TRBV12-4 and J is TRBJ1-1; perhaps TRBD1 as D (5 bases). Trimming removed 0 bases at V and 2 bases at J, with 13 bases between. The CDR3 totals 16 residues. The CDR3 sequence is CASSLALGDLNTEAFF. CDR3 in DNA: TGTGCCAGCAGTTTAGCGCTCGGGGACTTAAACACTGAAGCTTTCTTT.

This clonotype was seen more than once but under ten times. This chain connects TRBV29-1 to TRBJ2-5, with D tentatively TRBD2 (7 bases). The CDR3 spans 14 residues. From germline, CDR1 is SQVTM and CDR2 ANQGSEA. V was pared by 1 base and J by 2 bases, with 11 bases between. Here the CDR3 reads CSVEGGGGQETQYF. In nucleotides, the CDR3 is TGCAGCGTTGAAGGGGGAGGGGGGCAAGAGACCCAGTACTTC.

The chain recombines TRBV28 with TRBJ2-1; 16 bases map to TRBD2. This CDR3 region has 17 residues. The junction had 6 bases not matched to a gene; V was cut back by 3 bases and J by 7 bases. Germline V gives CDR1 MDHEN, CDR2 SYDVKM. CDR3 DNA: TGTGCCAGCAGTTTGACCGGGACTAGCGGGAGGGGGAATGAGCAGTTCTTC. Encoded protein: CASSLTGTSGRGNEQFF.

The genes are TRBV14 and TRBJ2-5, with a weak D call TRBD2 (5 bases). Looked up from germline, CDR1 is SGHDN and CDR2 is FVKESK. The CDR3 extends over 14 amino acids. With 4 bases removed from V and 4 bases from J, the gap between germline ends came to 13 bases. For the CDR3, the DNA is TGTGCCAGCAGCCCCGGGGAGCCGGGAGAGACCCAGTACTTC. Translating it yields CASSPGEPGETQYF.

This clonotype was seen a handful of times. The rearrangement uses TRBV4-3 and TRBJ2-3, with D maybe TRBD1 (6 bases). The germline V and J ends were trimmed by 3 bases and 4 bases, with 11 bases remaining between them. Germline assignment: CDR1 LGHNA and CDR2 YSLEER. CDR3 length: 14 amino acids. The CDR3 bases are TGCGCCAGCAGCCAGACAGGCGTCCCAGATACGCAGTATTTT. This gives the protein CASSQTGVPDTQYF.

A few counts support this clonotype. The V gene is TRBV28, the J gene TRBJ2-1; D tentatively fits TRBD1 or TRBD2 (5 bases each). CDR1 is MDHEN, CDR2 SYDVKM, per germline. Trimming stripped 6 bases from V and 0 bases from J, with 9 bases between. This CDR3 has 14 amino acids. CDR3: CASRTGTSYNEQFF. In DNA form, the CDR3 reads TGTGCCAGCAGGACCGGGACCTCCTACAATGAGCAGTTCTTC.

This clonotype was counted between two and nine times. The chain links TRBV9 to TRBJ2-1; D not resolved. The J call may not be correct, given that the DNA end is closer to TRBJ2-5. The germline V gene has CDR1 SGDLS and CDR2 YYNGEE. The CDR3 spans 15 residues. Here the CDR3 reads CASSVRPGPKETQYF. The CDR3 DNA sequence: TGTGCCAGCAGCGTAAGGCCGGGCCCAAAGGAGACCCAGTACTTC.

This clonotype was recorded a few times. The chain carries TRBV12-5 and TRBJ1-4, with 12 bases matching TRBD1. Germline V gives CDR1 LGHNT, CDR2 FRNRAP. V lost 6 bases to trimming and J lost 5 bases; unmatched junction nucleotides: 16. The length of the CDR3 is 19 residues. The CDR3 DNA sequence: TGTGCTAGTGGCTTGCAGGGACAGGGGGCCGCCGTGAGGAATGAAAAACTGTTTTTT. The encoded protein is CASGLQGQGAAVRNEKLFF.

The chain carries TRBV27 and TRBJ2-3; TRBD1 is a possible D gene (5 bases). V lost 5 bases and J 3 bases, leaving 15 bases between the germline ends. The CDR3 is 15 amino acids. The germline V gene encodes CDR1 MNHEY and CDR2 SMNVEV (reference sequence). CDR3 nucleotides: TGTGCCAGCAGTCTCCCCGACAGAATGACAGATACGCAGTATTTT. This translates into CASSLPDRMTDTQYF.

This clonotype has just a few counts. This chain joins TRBV29-1 and TRBJ1-2, with D tentatively TRBD1 (5 bases). The germline V gene has CDR1 SQVTM and CDR2 ANQGSEA. CDR3 size: 14 residues. The germline V and J ends were trimmed by 4 bases and 3 bases, with 15 bases remaining between them. The CDR3 DNA reads as TGCAGCGTTGGGGGCGTTGTGGGGGACTATGGCTACACCTTC. This gives the protein CSVGGVVGDYGYTF.

This chain connects TRBV20-1 to TRBJ2-3, with D possibly TRBD2 on 5 matching bases. The CDR3 is made up of 12 amino acids. CDR1 is DFQATT and CDR2 is SNEGSKA in the germline V gene (reference sequence). CDR3 nucleotide sequence: TGCGGAATAGCGATGAGGACAGATACGCAGTATTTT. Its protein is CGIAMRTDTQYF.

The chain employs TRBV13 and TRBJ2-5, with 9 bases lining up with TRBD2. Germline V gene lookup returns CDR1 PRHDT and CDR2 FYEKMQ (reference sequence). Germline trimming cut 0 bases from V and 2 bases from J; bases unmatched to any gene: 4. The CDR3 extends over 16 amino acids. CDR3 region: CASSLGRLAEQETQYF. The DNA of the CDR3 is TGTGCCAGCAGCTTAGGTCGACTAGCGGAACAAGAGACCCAGTACTTC.

This clonotype was recorded a few times. This rearrangement joins TRBV18 to TRBJ2-3, with unresolved D. The CDR3 has 13 residues. Trimming removed 8 bases at V and 0 bases at J, with 9 bases between. In germline, CDR1 is KGHSH, CDR2 LQKENI. CDR3 sequence reads: CASAPTSTDTQYF. The CDR3 nucleotides are TGTGCCAGCGCTCCTACGAGCACAGATACGCAGTATTTT.

The V gene is TRBV29-1, the J gene TRBJ2-6; D uncertain. The CDR3 runs to 12 residues. V was cut by 1 base and J by 4 bases, with 2 bases left in between. Looked up from germline, CDR1 is SQVTM and CDR2 is ANQGSEA. The CDR3 reads CSVEVGANVLTF. In nucleotides, the CDR3 is TGCAGCGTTGAAGTCGGGGCCAACGTCCTGACTTTC.

This clonotype was seen a few times. The CDR3 region has the DNA TGCGCCAGCAGCTTGAACAACAGGGGCGGAGGCACAGATACGCAGTATTTT. Its translation is CASSLNNRGGGTDTQYF. This chain links TRBV5-1 with TRBJ2-3, with 7 positions matching TRBD1. Trimming at V came to 1 base and at J to 1 base, leaving 9 bases not matched to a gene. Germline V gene lookup returns CDR1 SGHRS and CDR2 YFSETQ. CDR3 size: 17 residues.

This chain links TRBV10-3 with TRBJ2-3; 9 bases fit TRBD1. CDR3 size: 16 residues. The V gene's germline CDR1 is ENHRY and CDR2 SYGVKD. Trimming took 4 bases from V and 4 from J; bases not matched to a gene: 9. The CDR3 loop reads CAISVGGQGLPDTQYF. CDR3 bases: TGTGCCATCAGTGTTGGGGGACAGGGATTGCCAGATACGCAGTATTTT.

This clonotype appeared once. The gene calls are TRBV27 and TRBJ2-4, with a possible D match to TRBD2 (5 bases). Trimming stripped 6 bases from V and 6 bases from J, with 12 bases between. CDR3 length: 13 residues. Germline V gene sequence: CDR1 MNHEY, CDR2 SMNVEV (reference sequence). The CDR3 DNA reads TGTGCCAGCAGCCCCGTTGGGAGAAACATTCAGTACTTC. Translated, it gives CASSPVGRNIQYF.